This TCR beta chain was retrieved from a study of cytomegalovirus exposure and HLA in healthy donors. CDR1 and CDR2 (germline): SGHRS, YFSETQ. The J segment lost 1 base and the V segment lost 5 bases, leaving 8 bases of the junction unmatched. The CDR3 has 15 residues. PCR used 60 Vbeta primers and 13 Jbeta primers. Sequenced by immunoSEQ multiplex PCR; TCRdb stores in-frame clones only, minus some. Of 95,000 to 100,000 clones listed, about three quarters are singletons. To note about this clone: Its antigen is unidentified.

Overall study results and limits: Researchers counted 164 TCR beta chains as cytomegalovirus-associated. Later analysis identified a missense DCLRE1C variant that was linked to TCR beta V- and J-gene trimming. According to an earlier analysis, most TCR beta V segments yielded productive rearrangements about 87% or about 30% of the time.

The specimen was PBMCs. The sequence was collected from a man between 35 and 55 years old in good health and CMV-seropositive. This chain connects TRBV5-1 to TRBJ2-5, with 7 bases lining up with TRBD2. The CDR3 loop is CASRPGGMAQETQYF. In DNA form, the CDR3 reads TGCGCCAGCAGACCGGGGGGAATGGCCCAAGAGACCCAGTACTTC.